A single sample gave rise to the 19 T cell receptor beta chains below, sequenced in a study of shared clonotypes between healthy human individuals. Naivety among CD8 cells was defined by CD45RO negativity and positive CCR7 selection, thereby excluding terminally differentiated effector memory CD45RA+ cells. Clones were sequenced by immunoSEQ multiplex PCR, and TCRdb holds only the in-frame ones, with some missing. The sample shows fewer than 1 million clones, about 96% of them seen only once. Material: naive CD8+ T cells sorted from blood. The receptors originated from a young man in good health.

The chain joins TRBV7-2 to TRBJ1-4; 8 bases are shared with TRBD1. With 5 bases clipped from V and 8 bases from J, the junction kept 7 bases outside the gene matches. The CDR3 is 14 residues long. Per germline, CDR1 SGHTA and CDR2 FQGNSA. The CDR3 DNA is TGTGCCAGCAGCCCCAGACAGGGGAGCGAAAAACTGTTTTTT. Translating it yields CASSPRQGSEKLFF. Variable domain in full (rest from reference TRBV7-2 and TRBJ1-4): GAGVSQSPSNKVTEKGKDVELRCDPISGHTALYWYRQSLGQGLEFLIYFQGNSAPDKSGLPSDRFSAERTGGSVSTLTIQRTQQEDSAVYLCASSPRQGSEKLFFGSGTQLSVL.

The CDR3 region is CASSYSTGGTEAFF. The CDR3, as DNA: TGTGCCAGCAGTTACTCGACGGGGGGAACTGAAGCTTTCTTT. V is TRBV6-5 and J is TRBJ1-1; weak D call: TRBD1 (5 bases). The V end lost 0 bases, the J end lost 5 bases, and 10 bases lay between the germline ends. CDR1 and CDR2 (germline): MNHEY, SVGAGI. The CDR3 extends over 14 amino acids.

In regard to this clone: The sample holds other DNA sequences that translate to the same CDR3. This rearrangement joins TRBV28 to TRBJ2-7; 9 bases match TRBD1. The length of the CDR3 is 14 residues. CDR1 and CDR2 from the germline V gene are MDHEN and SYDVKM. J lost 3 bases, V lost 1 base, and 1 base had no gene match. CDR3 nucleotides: TGTGCCAGCAGTTTATCGGGACAGGGCTACGAGCAGTACTTC. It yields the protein CASSLSGQGYEQYF.

CDR3 in DNA: TGTGCCACGGCCGGGACAGGGCCCAGAGGGATATATGGCTACACCTTC. Translation: CATAGTGPRGIYGYTF. The chain combines TRBV15 with TRBJ1-2, with 9 bases identical to TRBD1. With V trimmed by 9 bases and J by 5 bases, 16 bases remained unmatched. The germline gives CDR1 LNHNV, CDR2 YYDKDF (reference sequence). This CDR3 is built from 16 residues.

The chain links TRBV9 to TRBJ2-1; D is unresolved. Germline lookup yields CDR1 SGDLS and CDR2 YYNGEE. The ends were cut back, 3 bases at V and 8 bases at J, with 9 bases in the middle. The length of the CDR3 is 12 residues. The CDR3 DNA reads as TGTGCCAGCAGCGCATACTCGGATGAGCAGTTCTTC. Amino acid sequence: CASSAYSDEQFF.

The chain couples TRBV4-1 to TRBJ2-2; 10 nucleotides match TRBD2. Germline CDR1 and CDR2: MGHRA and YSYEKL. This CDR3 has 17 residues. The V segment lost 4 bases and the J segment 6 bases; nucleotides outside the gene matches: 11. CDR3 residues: CASSPVPLAGVAGELFF. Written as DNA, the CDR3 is TGCGCCAGCAGCCCAGTCCCGCTAGCGGGAGTCGCCGGGGAGCTGTTTTTT.

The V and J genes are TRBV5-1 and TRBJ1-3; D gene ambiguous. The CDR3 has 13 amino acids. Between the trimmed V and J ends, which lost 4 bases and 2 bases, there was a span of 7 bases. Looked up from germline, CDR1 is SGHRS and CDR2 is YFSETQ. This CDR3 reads CASSTAPGNTIYF. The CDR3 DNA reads TGCGCCAGCAGCACGGCACCTGGAAACACCATATATTTT.

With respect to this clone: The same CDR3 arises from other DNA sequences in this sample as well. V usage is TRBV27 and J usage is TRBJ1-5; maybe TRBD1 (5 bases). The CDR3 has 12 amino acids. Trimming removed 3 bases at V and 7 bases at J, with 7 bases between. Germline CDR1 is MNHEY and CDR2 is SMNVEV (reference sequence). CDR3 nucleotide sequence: TGTGCCAGCAGTTTCGGGGGACAGCCCCAGCATTTT. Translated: CASSFGGQPQHF.

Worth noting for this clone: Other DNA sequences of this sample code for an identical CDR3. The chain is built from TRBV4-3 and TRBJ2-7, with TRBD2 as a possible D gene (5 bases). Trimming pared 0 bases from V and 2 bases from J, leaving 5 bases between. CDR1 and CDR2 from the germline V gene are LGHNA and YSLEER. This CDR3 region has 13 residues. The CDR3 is CASSQERAYEQYF. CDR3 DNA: TGCGCCAGCAGCCAAGAGCGGGCCTACGAGCAGTACTTC.

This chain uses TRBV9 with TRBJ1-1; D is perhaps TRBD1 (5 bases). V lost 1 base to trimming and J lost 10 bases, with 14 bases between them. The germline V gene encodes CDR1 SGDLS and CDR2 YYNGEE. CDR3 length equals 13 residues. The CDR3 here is CASSVLGQGAAFF. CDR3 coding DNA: TGTGCCAGCAGCGTACTGGGTCAGGGAGCAGCTTTCTTT.

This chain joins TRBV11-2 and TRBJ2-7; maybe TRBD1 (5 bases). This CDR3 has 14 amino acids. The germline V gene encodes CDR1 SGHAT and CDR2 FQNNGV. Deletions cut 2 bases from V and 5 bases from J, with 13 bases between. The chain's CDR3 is CASSLKPLGDEQYF. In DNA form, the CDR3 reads TGTGCCAGCAGCTTAAAGCCCTTAGGGGACGAGCAGTACTTC.

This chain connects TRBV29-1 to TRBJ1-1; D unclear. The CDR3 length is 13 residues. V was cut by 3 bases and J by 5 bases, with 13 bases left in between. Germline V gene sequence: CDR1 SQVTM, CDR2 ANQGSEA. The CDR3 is CSVDIGIRTEAFF. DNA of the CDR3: TGCAGCGTTGACATCGGGATTCGGACTGAAGCTTTCTTT. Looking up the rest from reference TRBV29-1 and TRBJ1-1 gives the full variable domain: SAVISQKPSRDICQRGTSLTIQCQVDSQVTMMFWYRQQPGQSLTLIATANQGSEATYESGFVIDKFPISRPNLTFSTLTVSNMSPEDSSIYLCSVDIGIRTEAFFGQGTRLTVV.

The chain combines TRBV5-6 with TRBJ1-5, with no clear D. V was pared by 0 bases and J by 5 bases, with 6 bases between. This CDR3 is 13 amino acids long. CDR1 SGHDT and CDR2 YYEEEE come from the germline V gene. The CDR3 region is CASSLAGDQPQHF. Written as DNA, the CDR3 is TGTGCCAGCAGCTTGGCCGGGGATCAGCCCCAGCATTTT.

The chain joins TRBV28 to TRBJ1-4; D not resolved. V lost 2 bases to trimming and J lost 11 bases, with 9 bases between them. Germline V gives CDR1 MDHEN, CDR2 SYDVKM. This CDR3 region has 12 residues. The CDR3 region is CASSLELGKLFF. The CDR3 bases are TGTGCCAGCAGTTTAGAACTCGGGAAACTGTTTTTT.

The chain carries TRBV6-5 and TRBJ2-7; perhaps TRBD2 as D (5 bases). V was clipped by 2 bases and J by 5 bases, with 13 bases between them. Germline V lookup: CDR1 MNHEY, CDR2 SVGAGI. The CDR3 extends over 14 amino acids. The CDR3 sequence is CASSYRKRRDEQYF. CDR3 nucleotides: TGTGCCAGCAGTTACCGGAAGAGGCGGGACGAGCAGTACTTC.

The DNA for the CDR3 is TGCGCCAGCTCGAGTCCGGGACAGAGCACAGATACGCAGTATTTT. Translation gives CASSSPGQSTDTQYF. The chain couples TRBV10-1 to TRBJ2-3; 7 positions match TRBD1. This CDR3 has 15 amino acids. V lost 8 bases and J lost 0; bases outside the gene matches: 8. Germline V lookup: CDR1 WNHNN, CDR2 SYGVQD (reference sequence).

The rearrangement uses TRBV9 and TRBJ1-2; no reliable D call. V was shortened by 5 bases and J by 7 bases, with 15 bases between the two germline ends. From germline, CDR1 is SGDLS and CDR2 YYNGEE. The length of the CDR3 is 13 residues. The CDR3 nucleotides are TGTGCCAGCAGTGATGGATTTGTCTTTGGCTACACCTTC. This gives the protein CASSDGFVFGYTF.

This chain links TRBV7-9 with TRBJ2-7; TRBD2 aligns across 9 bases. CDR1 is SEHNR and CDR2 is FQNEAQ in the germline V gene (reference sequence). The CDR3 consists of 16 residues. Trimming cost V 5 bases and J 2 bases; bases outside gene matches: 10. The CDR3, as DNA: TGTGCCAGCAGCCCAGGTCCGGCTAGCGGGGCCTACGAGCAGTACTTC. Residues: CASSPGPASGAYEQYF. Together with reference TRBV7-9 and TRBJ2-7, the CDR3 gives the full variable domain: DTGVSQNPRHKITKRGQNVTFRCDPISEHNRLYWYRQTLGQGPEFLTYFQNEAQLEKSRLLSDRFSAERPKGSFSTLEIQRTEQGDSAMYLCASSPGPASGAYEQYFGPGTRLTVT.

CDR3 residues: CAWSVPRDGNTIYF. The CDR3, as DNA: TGTGCCTGGAGTGTACCCAGGGACGGAAACACCATATATTTT. The V gene is TRBV30, the J gene TRBJ1-3; maybe TRBD1 (5 bases). The CDR3 is 14 amino acids. The germline CDR1 and CDR2 sequences are GTSNPN and SVGIG (reference sequence). The germline V and J ends were trimmed by 0 bases and 4 bases, with 10 bases remaining between them. Based on the CDR3 plus reference TRBV30 and TRBJ1-3, the full variable domain is SQTIHQWPATLVQPVGSPLSLECTVEGTSNPNLYWYRQAAGRGLQLLFYSVGIGQISSEVPQNLSASRPQDRQFILSSKKLLLSDSGFYLCAWSVPRDGNTIYFGEGSWLTVV.